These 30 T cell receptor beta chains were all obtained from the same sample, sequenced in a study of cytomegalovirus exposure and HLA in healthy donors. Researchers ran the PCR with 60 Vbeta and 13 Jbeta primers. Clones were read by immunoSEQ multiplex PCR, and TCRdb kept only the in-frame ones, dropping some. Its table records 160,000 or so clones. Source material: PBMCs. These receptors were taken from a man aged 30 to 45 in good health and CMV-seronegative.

The CDR3 coding sequence is TGTGCCGCCTTCCGGGGGAGGAACACTGAAGCTTTCTTT. Amino acid sequence: CAAFRGRNTEAFF. The rearrangement links TRBV28 to TRBJ1-1; D might be TRBD1 (5 bases). From germline, CDR1 is MDHEN and CDR2 SYDVKM. This CDR3 region has 13 residues. V lost 11 bases, J lost 1 base, and 14 bases lay in between.

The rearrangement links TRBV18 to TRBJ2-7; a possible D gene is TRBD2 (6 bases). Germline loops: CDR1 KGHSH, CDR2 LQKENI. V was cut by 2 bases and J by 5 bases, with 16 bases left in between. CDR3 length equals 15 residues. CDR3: CASSPMMGGDDEQYF. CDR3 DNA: TGTGCCAGCTCACCAATGATGGGGGGTGACGACGAGCAGTACTTC.

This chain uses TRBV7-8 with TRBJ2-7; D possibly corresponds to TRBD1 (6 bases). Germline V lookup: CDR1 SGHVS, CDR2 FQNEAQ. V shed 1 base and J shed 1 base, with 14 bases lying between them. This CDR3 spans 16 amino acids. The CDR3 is CASSLGGPKTSYEQYF. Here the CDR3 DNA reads TGTGCCAGCAGCTTAGGGGGGCCTAAAACGTCCTACGAGCAGTACTTC.

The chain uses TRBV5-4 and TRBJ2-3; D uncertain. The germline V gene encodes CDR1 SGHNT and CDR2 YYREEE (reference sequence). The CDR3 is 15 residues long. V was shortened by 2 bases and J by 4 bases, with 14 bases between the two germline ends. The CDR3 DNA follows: TGTGCCAGCAGCTTTGGTAATAGTCTGGCAGATACGCAGTATTTT. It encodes CASSFGNSLADTQYF.

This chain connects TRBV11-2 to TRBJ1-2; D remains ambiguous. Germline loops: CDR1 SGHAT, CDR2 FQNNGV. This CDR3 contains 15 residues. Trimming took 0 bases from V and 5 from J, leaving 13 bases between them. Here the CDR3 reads CASSLDPLAGYGYTF. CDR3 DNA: TGTGCCAGCAGCTTAGACCCCCTCGCGGGGTATGGCTACACCTTC. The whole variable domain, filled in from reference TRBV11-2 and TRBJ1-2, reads EAGVAQSPRYKIIEKRQSVAFWCNPISGHATLYWYQQILGQGPKLLIQFQNNGVVDDSQLPKDRFSAERLKGVDSTLKIQPAKLEDSAVYLCASSLDPLAGYGYTFGSGTRLTVV.

CDR3: CASSRTSSRGLSYGYTF. CDR3 DNA sequence: TGTGCCAGCAGCCGAACTTCTTCCAGGGGGTTATCCTATGGCTACACCTTC. This sequence joins TRBV14 and TRBJ1-2; 7 bases are shared with TRBD1. The J segment lost 4 bases and the V segment lost 4 bases, leaving 15 bases of the junction unmatched. This CDR3 has 17 amino acids. Germline V gene data show CDR1 as SGHDN and CDR2 as FVKESK. Variable domain in full (rest from reference TRBV14 and TRBJ1-2): EAGVTQFPSHSVIEKGQTVTLRCDPISGHDNLYWYRRVMGKEIKFLLHFVKESKQDESGMPNNRFLAERTGGTYSTLKVQPAELEDSGVYFCASSRTSSRGLSYGYTFGSGTRLTVV.

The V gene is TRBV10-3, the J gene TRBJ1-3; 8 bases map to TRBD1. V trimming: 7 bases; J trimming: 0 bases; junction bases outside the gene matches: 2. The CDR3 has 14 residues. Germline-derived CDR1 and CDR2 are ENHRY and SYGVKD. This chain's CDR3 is CAITGTGSGNTIYF. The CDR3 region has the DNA TGTGCCATCACCGGGACAGGCTCTGGAAACACCATATATTTT.

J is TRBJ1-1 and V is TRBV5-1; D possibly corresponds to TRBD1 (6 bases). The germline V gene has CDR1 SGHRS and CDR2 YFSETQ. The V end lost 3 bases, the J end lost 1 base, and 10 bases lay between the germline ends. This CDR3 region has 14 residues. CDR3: CASSSGTSNTEAFF. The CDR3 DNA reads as TGCGCCAGCAGCTCCGGGACATCGAACACTGAAGCTTTCTTT.

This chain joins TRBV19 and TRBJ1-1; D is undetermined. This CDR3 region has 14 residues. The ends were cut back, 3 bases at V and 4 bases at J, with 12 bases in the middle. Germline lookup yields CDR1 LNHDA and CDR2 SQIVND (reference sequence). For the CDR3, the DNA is TGTGCCAGTAGTATGAGGTCGGGGAGCACTGAAGCTTTCTTT. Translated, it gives CASSMRSGSTEAFF.

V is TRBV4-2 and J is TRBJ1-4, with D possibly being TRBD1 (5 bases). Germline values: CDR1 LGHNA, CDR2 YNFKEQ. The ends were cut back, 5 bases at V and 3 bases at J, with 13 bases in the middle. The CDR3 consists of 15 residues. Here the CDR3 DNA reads TGTGCCAGCAGCAGGCCAGGGAATGCTAATGAAAAACTGTTTTTT. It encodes CASSRPGNANEKLFF.

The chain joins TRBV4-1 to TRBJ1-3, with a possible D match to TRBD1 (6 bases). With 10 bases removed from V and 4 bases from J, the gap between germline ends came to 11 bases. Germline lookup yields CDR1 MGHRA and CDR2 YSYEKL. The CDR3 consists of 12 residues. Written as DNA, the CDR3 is TGCGCCACTTCTGGGGGCGGAAACACCATATATTTT. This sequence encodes CATSGGGNTIYF.

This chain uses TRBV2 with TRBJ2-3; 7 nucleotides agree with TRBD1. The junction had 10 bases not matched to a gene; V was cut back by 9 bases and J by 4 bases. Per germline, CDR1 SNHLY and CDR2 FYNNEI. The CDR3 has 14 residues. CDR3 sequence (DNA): TGTGCCAGTAACAGGGGCCAATCCTCAGATACGCAGTATTTT. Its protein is CASNRGQSSDTQYF.

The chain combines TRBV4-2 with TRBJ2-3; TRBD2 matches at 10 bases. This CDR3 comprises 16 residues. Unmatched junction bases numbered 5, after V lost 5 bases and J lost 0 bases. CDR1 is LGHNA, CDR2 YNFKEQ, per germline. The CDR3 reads CASSYRTSGSTDTQYF. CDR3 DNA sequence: TGTGCCAGCAGCTATCGGACTAGCGGAAGCACAGATACGCAGTATTTT.

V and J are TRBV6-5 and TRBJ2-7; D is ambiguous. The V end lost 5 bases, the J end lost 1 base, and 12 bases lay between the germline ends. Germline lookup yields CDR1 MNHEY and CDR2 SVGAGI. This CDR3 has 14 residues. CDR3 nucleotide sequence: TGTGCCAGCAGTACCCCTCGCGGATCCTACGAGCAGTACTTC. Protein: CASSTPRGSYEQYF.

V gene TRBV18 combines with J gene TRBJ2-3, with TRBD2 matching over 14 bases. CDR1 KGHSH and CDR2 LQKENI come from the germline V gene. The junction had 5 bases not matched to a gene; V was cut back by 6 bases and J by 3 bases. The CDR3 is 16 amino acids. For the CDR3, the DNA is TGTGCCAGCTCCCAGGGGACTAGCGGGAGTACAGATACGCAGTATTTT. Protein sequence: CASSQGTSGSTDTQYF.

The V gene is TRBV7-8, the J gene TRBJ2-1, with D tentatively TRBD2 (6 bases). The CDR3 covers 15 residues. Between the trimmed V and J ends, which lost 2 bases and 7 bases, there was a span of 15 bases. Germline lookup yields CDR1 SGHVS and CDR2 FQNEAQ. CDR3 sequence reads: CASSLIQSGGNEQFF. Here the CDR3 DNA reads TGTGCCAGCAGCTTAATCCAGAGTGGGGGGAATGAGCAGTTCTTC. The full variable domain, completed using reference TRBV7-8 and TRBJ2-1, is GAGVSQSPRYKVAKRGQDVALRCDPISGHVSLFWYQQALGQGPEFLTYFQNEAQLDKSGLPSDRFFAERPEGSVSTLKIQRTQQEDSAVYLCASSLIQSGGNEQFFGPGTRLTVL.

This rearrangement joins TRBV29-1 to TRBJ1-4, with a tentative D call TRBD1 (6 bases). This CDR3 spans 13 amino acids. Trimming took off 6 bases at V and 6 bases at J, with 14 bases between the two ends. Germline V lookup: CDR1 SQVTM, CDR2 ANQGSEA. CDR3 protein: CSVRDIGDEKLFF. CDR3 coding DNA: TGCAGCGTGAGGGACATCGGGGATGAAAAACTGTTTTTT.

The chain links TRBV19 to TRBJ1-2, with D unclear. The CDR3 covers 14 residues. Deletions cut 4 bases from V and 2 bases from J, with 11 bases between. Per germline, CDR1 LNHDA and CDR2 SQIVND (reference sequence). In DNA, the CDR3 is TGTGCCAGTAGTAGGAGAGACGGAAACTATGGCTACACCTTC. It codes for CASSRRDGNYGYTF.

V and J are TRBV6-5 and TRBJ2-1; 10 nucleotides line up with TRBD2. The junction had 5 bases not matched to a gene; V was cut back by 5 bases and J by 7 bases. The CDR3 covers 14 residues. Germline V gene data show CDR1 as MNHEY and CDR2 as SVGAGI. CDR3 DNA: TGTGCCAGCAGTGTGGGACTAGCGACAAATGAGCAGTTCTTC. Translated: CASSVGLATNEQFF.

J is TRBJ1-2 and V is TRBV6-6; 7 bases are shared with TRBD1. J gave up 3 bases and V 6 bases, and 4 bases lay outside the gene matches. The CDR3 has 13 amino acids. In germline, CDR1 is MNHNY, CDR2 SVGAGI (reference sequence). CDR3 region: CASRGQMDYGYTF. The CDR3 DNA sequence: TGTGCCAGCAGGGGACAGATGGACTATGGCTACACCTTC.

The CDR3 sequence: CASSRQGTYNEQFF. The DNA of the CDR3 is TGTGCCAGCAGCCGACAGGGAACCTACAATGAGCAGTTCTTC. The J gene is TRBJ2-1, the V gene TRBV7-2, with TRBD1 matching 7 bases. The germline gives CDR1 SGHTA, CDR2 FQGNSA. The CDR3 runs to 14 residues. The V segment lost 5 bases and the J segment 2 bases; nucleotides outside the gene matches: 3.

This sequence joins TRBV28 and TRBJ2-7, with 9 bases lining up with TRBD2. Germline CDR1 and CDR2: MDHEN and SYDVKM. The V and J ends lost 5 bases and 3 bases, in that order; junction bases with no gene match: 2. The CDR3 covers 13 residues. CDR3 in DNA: TGTGCCAGCAGTGTAGCGGGAGACTACGAGCAGTACTTC. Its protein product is CASSVAGDYEQYF.

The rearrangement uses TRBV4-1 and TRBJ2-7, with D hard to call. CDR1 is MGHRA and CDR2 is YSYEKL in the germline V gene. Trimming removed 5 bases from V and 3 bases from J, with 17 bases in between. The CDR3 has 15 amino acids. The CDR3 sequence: CASSNPRLSRYEQYF. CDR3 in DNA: TGCGCCAGCAGCAACCCTCGCTTAAGCCGCTACGAGCAGTACTTC.

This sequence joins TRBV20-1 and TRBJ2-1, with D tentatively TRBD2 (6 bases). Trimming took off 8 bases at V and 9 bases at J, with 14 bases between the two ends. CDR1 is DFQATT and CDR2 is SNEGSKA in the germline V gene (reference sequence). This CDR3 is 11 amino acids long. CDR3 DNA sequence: TGCAGTACCCACGTCGGGGGTGAGCAGTTCTTC. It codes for CSTHVGGEQFF.

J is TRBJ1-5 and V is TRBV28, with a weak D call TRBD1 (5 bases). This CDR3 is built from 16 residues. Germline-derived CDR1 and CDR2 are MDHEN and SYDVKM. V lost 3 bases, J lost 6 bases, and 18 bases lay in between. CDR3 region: CASSLGGTWRGQPQHF. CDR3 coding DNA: TGTGCCAGCAGTTTGGGGGGGACCTGGCGAGGTCAGCCCCAGCATTTT.

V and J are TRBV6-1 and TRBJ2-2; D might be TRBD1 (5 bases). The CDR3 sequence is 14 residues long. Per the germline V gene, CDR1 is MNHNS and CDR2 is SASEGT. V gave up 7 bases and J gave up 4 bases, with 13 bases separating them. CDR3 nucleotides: TGTGCCAGCACTACTACAGGATTCACCGGGGAGCTGTTTTTT. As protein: CASTTTGFTGELFF.

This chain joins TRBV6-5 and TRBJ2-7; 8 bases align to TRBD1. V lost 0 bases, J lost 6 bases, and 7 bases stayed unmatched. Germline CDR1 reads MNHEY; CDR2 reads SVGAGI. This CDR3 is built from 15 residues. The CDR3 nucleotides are TGTGCCAGCAGTTACTCAAGTCAGGGGGCCGCCGAGCAGTACTTC. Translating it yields CASSYSSQGAAEQYF.

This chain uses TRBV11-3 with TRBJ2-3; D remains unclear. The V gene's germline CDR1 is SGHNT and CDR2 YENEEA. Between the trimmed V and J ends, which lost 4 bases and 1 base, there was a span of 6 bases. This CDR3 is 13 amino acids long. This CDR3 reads CASSSPGTDTQYF. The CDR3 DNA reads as TGTGCCAGCAGCTCCCCGGGCACAGATACGCAGTATTTT.

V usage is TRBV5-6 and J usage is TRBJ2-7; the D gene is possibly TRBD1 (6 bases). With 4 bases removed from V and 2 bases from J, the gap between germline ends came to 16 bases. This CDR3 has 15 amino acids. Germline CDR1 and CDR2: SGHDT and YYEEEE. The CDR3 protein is CASSPLGTRPYEQYF. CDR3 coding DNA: TGTGCCAGCAGCCCGCTGGGGACAAGACCCTACGAGCAGTACTTC. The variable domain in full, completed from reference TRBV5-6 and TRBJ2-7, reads DAGVTQSPTHLIKTRGQQVTLRCSPKSGHDTVSWYQQALGQGPQFIFQYYEEEERQRGNFPDRFSGHQFPNYSSELNVNALLLGDSALYLCASSPLGTRPYEQYFGPGTRLTVT.

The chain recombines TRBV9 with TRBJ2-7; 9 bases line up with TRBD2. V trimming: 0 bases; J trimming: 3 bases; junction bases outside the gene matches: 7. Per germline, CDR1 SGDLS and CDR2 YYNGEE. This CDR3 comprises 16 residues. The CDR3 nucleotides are TGTGCCAGCAGCGTAGCGGGGCGGGAGGGCCTCTACGAGCAGTACTTC. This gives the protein CASSVAGREGLYEQYF.